This T cell receptor beta chain was recovered during a study of spatial heterogeneity in lung cancer. Study at large: For tumor regions, TCR transcript counts showed a strong correlation with a T cell module score derived from matched bulk RNA-seq. Findings of the study overall: Ubiquitous and regional nonsynonymous mutation counts were tracked by ubiquitous and regional expanded TCR counts, respectively. Counts of expanded intratumoral alpha and beta TCRs tracked tumor mutation counts.

The CDR3 is 15 amino acids. Germline CDR1 is DFQATT and CDR2 is SNEGSKA (reference sequence). Between the trimmed V and J ends, which lost 2 bases and 2 bases, there was a span of 10 bases. As to time point: sample taken at primary tumor resection. This clonotype was seen many times. Its specificity is unknown. TCRdb used MiXCR to reprocess the 5' RACE reads, holding one entry per CDR3 protein. The table lists approximately 7,000 distinct CDR3 sequences, about an eighth of them singletons, with 8.1% in the top ten. This specimen consisted of lung tumor tissue, obtained at surgery. The V and J genes are TRBV20-1 and TRBJ1-6; D is unclear. The TCR originated in a male donor with early-stage non-small cell lung cancer. Written as DNA, the CDR3 is TGCAGTGCTAGAACCCAGGACCCCTATAATTCACCCCTCCACTTT. It encodes CSARTQDPYNSPLHF.